These 19 T cell receptor beta chains were all obtained from the same sample, sequenced in a study of shared clonotypes between healthy human individuals. Libraries were prepared by immunoSEQ multiplex PCR; TCRdb keeps only in-frame clonotypes and omits some of them. The data contain approximately 2.4 million clones, 90% to 96% of them singletons. The sample taken for sequencing was naive CD4+ T cells sorted from blood. Subset: CD45RA+ positively selected. These receptor sequences come from a young man in good health.

In regard to this clone: This same CDR3 is encoded by further DNA sequences in the sample. V gene TRBV28 combines with J gene TRBJ1-5; D unresolved. Germline CDR1 MDHEN, CDR2 SYDVKM. The CDR3 totals 12 residues. V lost 6 bases to trimming and J lost 4 bases, with 7 bases between them. The CDR3 region has the DNA TGTGCCAGCAGGGCAGGTAATCAGCCCCAGCATTTT. This translates into CASRAGNQPQHF.

The chain recombines TRBV5-8 with TRBJ2-2; 8 bases match TRBD2. Germline loops: CDR1 SGHTS, CDR2 YDEGEE. The CDR3 sequence is 19 residues long. With 3 bases clipped from V and 3 bases from J, the junction kept 16 bases outside the gene matches. The CDR3 coding sequence is TGTGCCAGCAGCTCTGTACCCTTCGGTGCGGGAGGCTACACCGGGGAGCTGTTTTTT. This translates into CASSSVPFGAGGYTGELFF.

The chain carries TRBV10-3 and TRBJ2-2; D tentatively fits TRBD1 or TRBD2 (5 bases each). The germline V gene encodes CDR1 ENHRY and CDR2 SYGVKD. This CDR3 is 14 amino acids long. Trimming stripped 6 bases from V and 5 bases from J, with 13 bases between. DNA of the CDR3: TGTGCCATCAGCAGGGACGCGGCAACCGGGGAGCTGTTTTTT. It is translated as CAISRDAATGELFF.

This clone was counted a single time. The same CDR3 is also encoded by other DNA sequences in this sample. The gene calls are TRBV30 and TRBJ1-6, with D uncertain. The CDR3 runs to 14 residues. Germline CDR1 is GTSNPN and CDR2 is SVGIG (reference sequence). Trimming removed 4 bases at V and 3 bases at J, with 10 bases between. CDR3 sequence (DNA): TGTGCCTGGAAGGAGGGCAGCTATAATTCACCCCTCCACTTT. Translation gives CAWKEGSYNSPLHF.

V usage is TRBV6-1 and J usage is TRBJ1-5; D gene ambiguous. This CDR3 is built from 13 residues. Germline assignment: CDR1 MNHNS and CDR2 SASEGT. The ends were cut back, 10 bases at V and 2 bases at J, with 12 bases in the middle. The CDR3 loop is CATQTAGNQPQHF. CDR3 coding DNA: TGTGCCACCCAGACGGCTGGCAATCAGCCCCAGCATTTT.

This clone was observed once. The rearrangement uses TRBV27 and TRBJ1-6; D might be TRBD1 (6 bases). In germline, CDR1 is MNHEY, CDR2 SMNVEV (reference sequence). The ends were cut back, 2 bases at V and 9 bases at J, with 14 bases in the middle. This CDR3 is built from 15 residues. The CDR3, as DNA: TGTGCCAGCAGTTTAGGGCAGGGGATAGGTTCACCCCTCCACTTT. As protein: CASSLGQGIGSPLHF.

The chain combines TRBV7-2 with TRBJ1-4; no definite D call. Trimming took 5 bases from V and 3 from J, leaving 13 bases between them. This CDR3 comprises 15 residues. Germline assignment: CDR1 SGHTA and CDR2 FQGNSA. The CDR3 protein is CASSPQREANEKLFF. The CDR3 DNA is TGTGCCAGCAGCCCTCAGAGGGAAGCTAATGAAAAACTGTTTTTT. The full variable domain, rest sourced from reference TRBV7-2 and TRBJ1-4, is GAGVSQSPSNKVTEKGKDVELRCDPISGHTALYWYRQSLGQGLEFLIYFQGNSAPDKSGLPSDRFSAERTGGSVSTLTIQRTQQEDSAVYLCASSPQREANEKLFFGSGTQLSVL.

This clone appeared a single time. The chain joins TRBV25-1 to TRBJ2-7; D gene ambiguous. Trimming stripped 3 bases from V and 2 bases from J, with 11 bases between. Per the germline V gene, CDR1 is MGHDK and CDR2 is SYGVNS. The CDR3 covers 14 residues. CDR3 protein: CASSDPDGTYEQYF. The CDR3, as DNA: TGTGCCAGCAGTGACCCTGACGGTACCTACGAGCAGTACTTC.

CDR3 loop: CASSGGGGRQPQHF. The CDR3 DNA sequence: TGTGCCAGCAGTGGAGGGGGGGGACGTCAGCCCCAGCATTTT. This sequence joins TRBV6-1 and TRBJ1-5, with D possibly matching TRBD1 (6 bases). The CDR3 spans 14 residues. CDR1 is MNHNS and CDR2 is SASEGT in the germline V gene. The V end lost 4 bases, the J end lost 6 bases, and 13 bases lay between the germline ends.

The chain links TRBV10-3 to TRBJ2-7; 8 bases align to TRBD1. CDR1 is ENHRY and CDR2 is SYGVKD in the germline V gene. V trimming: 10 bases; J trimming: 6 bases; junction bases outside the gene matches: 11. CDR3 length: 13 amino acids. The CDR3 here is CASTGGPHTEQYF. The CDR3 DNA is TGTGCCAGCACAGGGGGGCCCCATACCGAGCAGTACTTC.

V and J are TRBV18 and TRBJ1-1; D not certain. Trimming shortened V by 4 bases and J by 11 bases, and 20 bases separated the two germline ends. The CDR3 is 14 amino acids. Germline CDR1 KGHSH, CDR2 LQKENI. The CDR3 loop reads CASSLDLGGGLAFF. In DNA, the CDR3 is TGTGCCAGCTCACTCGACCTCGGTGGTGGGCTGGCTTTCTTT.

The chain employs TRBV28 and TRBJ1-1; 11 bases map to TRBD1. The germline V gene encodes CDR1 MDHEN and CDR2 SYDVKM. Trimming at V came to 8 bases and at J to 5 bases, leaving 13 bases not matched to a gene. The CDR3 is made up of 16 amino acids. The CDR3 reads CASSLGGQGARTEAFF. The CDR3 nucleotides read TGTGCCAGCTCTCTGGGAGGACAGGGGGCGAGAACTGAAGCTTTCTTT.

The genes are TRBV9 and TRBJ2-4; 7 nucleotides align to TRBD2. The length of the CDR3 is 15 residues. CDR1 is SGDLS, CDR2 YYNGEE, per germline. V shed 0 bases, J shed 3 bases, and the junction held 3 bases outside the gene matches. CDR3 residues: CASSVEASGKNIQYF. The CDR3 DNA reads as TGTGCCAGCAGCGTAGAAGCTAGCGGCAAAAACATTCAGTACTTC. The complete variable domain, with remaining parts taken from reference TRBV9 and TRBJ2-4, reads DSGVTQTPKHLITATGQRVTLRCSPRSGDLSVYWYQQSLDQGLQFLIQYYNGEERAKGNILERFSAQQFPDLHSELNLSSLELGDSALYFCASSVEASGKNIQYFGAGTRLSVL.

This chain connects TRBV4-3 to TRBJ1-3; D not certain. There are 17 residues in the CDR3. Germline-derived CDR1 and CDR2 are LGHNA and YSLEER. Trimming took off 0 bases at V and 0 bases at J, with 12 bases between the two ends. The CDR3 nucleotides are TGCGCCAGCAGCCAAGACTTCCGAATGGCCTCTGGAAACACCATATATTTT. Translating gives CASSQDFRMASGNTIYF.

With regard to this clone: The same CDR3 can be traced to other DNA sequences in this sample. V is TRBV6-1 and J is TRBJ2-7; tentative D call: TRBD1 (5 bases). Germline V gene lookup returns CDR1 MNHNS and CDR2 SASEGT. The CDR3 totals 13 residues. V was shortened by 8 bases and J by 1 base, with 12 bases between the two germline ends. CDR3 nucleotide sequence: TGTGCCAGCCGGGCAGGGTCGTCCTACGAGCAGTACTTC. Its translation: CASRAGSSYEQYF.

The genes are TRBV7-2 and TRBJ2-2, with 9 bases that match TRBD2. CDR1 is SGHTA, CDR2 FQGNSA, per germline. With 5 bases clipped from V and 4 bases from J, the junction kept 11 bases outside the gene matches. The CDR3 runs to 17 residues. CDR3 nucleotides: TGTGCCAGCAGCCCCCAGGTTTTACTAGCGGGCACCGGGGAGCTGTTTTTT. Its translation: CASSPQVLLAGTGELFF.

This clone was seen just once. Other DNA sequences in the sample encode the same CDR3. J is TRBJ1-1 and V is TRBV6-5, with a weak D call TRBD1 (5 bases). CDR3 length equals 12 residues. Germline V gene sequence: CDR1 MNHEY, CDR2 SVGAGI. Trimming left V 4 bases short and J 6 bases short, with 9 bases between. CDR3 residues: CASSSPGSEAFF. As DNA, the CDR3 is TGTGCCAGCAGTTCCCCAGGGTCTGAAGCTTTCTTT.

The chain employs TRBV10-3 and TRBJ2-2; weak D call: TRBD2 (5 bases). The germline V and J ends were trimmed by 3 bases and 8 bases, with 10 bases remaining between them. In germline, CDR1 is ENHRY, CDR2 SYGVKD. CDR3 length: 13 amino acids. The chain's CDR3 is CAISERRPGELFF. The CDR3 bases are TGTGCCATCAGTGAACGGAGGCCGGGGGAGCTGTTTTTT.

The rearrangement links TRBV25-1 to TRBJ2-5; D may be TRBD1 (5 bases). Germline CDR1 is MGHDK and CDR2 is SYGVNS. Trimming pared 4 bases from V and 4 bases from J, leaving 10 bases between. This CDR3 is 13 amino acids long. The CDR3 sequence: CASSVGQGETQYF. The CDR3 DNA sequence: TGTGCCAGCAGTGTCGGGCAGGGAGAGACCCAGTACTTC. The whole variable domain, filled in from reference TRBV25-1 and TRBJ2-5, reads EADIYQTPRYLVIGTGKKITLECSQTMGHDKMYWYQQDPGMELHLIHYSYGVNSTEKGDLSSESTVSRIRTEHFPLTLESARPSHTSQYLCASSVGQGETQYFGPGTRLLVL.